Each of the 14 T cell receptor beta chains below was sequenced from the same sample in a study of neurological immune-mediated disorders. TCRdb fed the 5' RACE reads into MiXCR, producing one record per CDR3 protein. The sample includes around 60,000 distinct CDR3 sequences, 3% to 4% seen only once; the top ten take 7.1%. The material sequenced was PBMCs. These receptors were taken from an older woman with multiple sclerosis.

In this sample, this clonotype turned up many times. The chain carries TRBV28 and TRBJ1-2; D gene unclear. This CDR3 comprises 11 residues. V was cut by 6 bases and J by 8 bases, with 10 bases left in between. The germline V gene encodes CDR1 MDHEN and CDR2 SYDVKM. CDR3: CASSSLRGYTF. DNA of the CDR3: TGTGCCAGCAGCAGCCTAAGAGGCTACACCTTC.

This clonotype was observed many times. This chain connects TRBV20-1 to TRBJ2-5; 10 bases fit TRBD2. Germline CDR1 and CDR2: DFQATT and SNEGSKA (reference sequence). CDR3 length: 13 residues. Unmatched junction bases numbered 1, after V lost 4 bases and J lost 2 bases. The CDR3 DNA sequence: TGCAGTGCTATAGCGGGGGGACAAGAGACCCAGTACTTC. Its translation: CSAIAGGQETQYF.

This clonotype was counted many times. The chain couples TRBV7-7 to TRBJ2-5; the D gene could be TRBD1 or TRBD2 (7 bases each). V lost 1 base, J lost 5 bases, and 17 bases lay in between. In germline, CDR1 is SSHAT, CDR2 FNYEAQ (reference sequence). The length of the CDR3 is 16 residues. This CDR3 is CASSLGTGGQTETQYF. CDR3 DNA: TGTGCCAGCAGCTTAGGAACGGGGGGACAGACCGAGACCCAGTACTTC. Full variable domain (remainder filled in from reference TRBV7-7 and TRBJ2-5): GAGVSQSPRYKVTKRGQDVTLRCDPISSHATLYWYQQALGQGPEFLTYFNYEAQPDKSGLPSDRFSAERPEGSISTLTIQRTEQRDSAMYRCASSLGTGGQTETQYFGPGTRLLVL.

At least ten counts were recorded for this clonotype. This chain connects TRBV19 to TRBJ1-5; D is unclear. Germline CDR1 and CDR2: LNHDA and SQIVND (reference sequence). The CDR3 runs 15 residues. V lost 3 bases to trimming and J lost 6 bases, with 15 bases between them. The CDR3 is CASSIGAAAGQPQHF. CDR3 coding DNA: TGTGCCAGTAGTATCGGTGCGGCCGCCGGTCAGCCCCAGCATTTT.

This clonotype was detected ten times or more. J is TRBJ1-1 and V is TRBV20-1; 10 positions match TRBD1. J gave up 5 bases and V 4 bases, and 7 bases lay outside the gene matches. This CDR3 comprises 14 residues. The germline CDR1 and CDR2 sequences are DFQATT and SNEGSKA (reference sequence). This CDR3 reads CSAIRTGGKTEAFF. Written as DNA, the CDR3 is TGCAGTGCTATTCGGACAGGGGGAAAGACTGAAGCTTTCTTT.

This clonotype was recorded many times. This chain uses TRBV5-1 with TRBJ1-6; D remains unclear. Germline CDR1 and CDR2: SGHRS and YFSETQ. V was shortened by 0 bases and J by 10 bases, with 11 bases between the two germline ends. This CDR3 is built from 14 residues. The CDR3 here is CASSLGAKESPLHF. In nucleotides, the CDR3 is TGCGCCAGCAGCTTGGGTGCTAAAGAGTCACCCCTCCACTTT.

This clonotype was detected ten times or more. The chain carries TRBV20-1 and TRBJ2-3; D is uncertain. Trimming shortened V by 0 bases and J by 3 bases, and 13 bases separated the two germline ends. CDR3 size: 15 residues. The germline CDR1 and CDR2 sequences are DFQATT and SNEGSKA (reference sequence). The CDR3 DNA is TGCAGTGCTAGAGATCAAGATGTGTCTACAGATACGCAGTATTTT. Residues: CSARDQDVSTDTQYF.

This clonotype was observed a few times. Being one base from a much bigger clone, this may be a read error. V and J are TRBV19 and TRBJ1-4; D ambiguous. The CDR3 is 15 amino acids. Germline V gene sequence: CDR1 LNHDA, CDR2 SQIVND (reference sequence). V lost 4 bases to trimming and J lost 11 bases, with 20 bases between them. CDR3 sequence (DNA): TGTGCCAGTAGTACCCACCGCGACGCGGCCGGGAAACTGTTTTTT. Protein sequence: CASSTHRDAAGKLFF.

This clonotype showed up many times. The gene calls are TRBV20-1 and TRBJ1-5; D uncertain. Germline V gene sequence: CDR1 DFQATT, CDR2 SNEGSKA (reference sequence). Trimming shortened V by 5 bases and J by 7 bases, and 12 bases separated the two germline ends. CDR3 length: 12 residues. This CDR3 reads CSAAQIDQPQHF. As DNA, the CDR3 is TGCAGTGCTGCCCAAATTGACCAGCCCCAGCATTTT.

Many counts were recorded for this clonotype. The CDR3 DNA reads as TGTGCCATCAGTGAGTCTACGGGGGTCGGTTCACCCCTCCACTTT. Its protein is CAISESTGVGSPLHF. The rearrangement joins TRBV10-3 to TRBJ1-6; D perhaps matches TRBD1 (5 bases). V gave up 0 bases and J gave up 9 bases, with 12 bases separating them. The CDR3 is 15 residues long. Germline assignment: CDR1 ENHRY and CDR2 SYGVKD.

This clonotype was recorded many times. V gene TRBV7-2 combines with J gene TRBJ2-7, with D tentatively TRBD2 (5 bases). CDR3 length: 14 residues. The V end was cut by 5 bases, the J end by 3 bases, with 14 bases between. Germline assignment: CDR1 SGHTA and CDR2 FQGNSA. The CDR3 DNA sequence: TGTGCCAGCAGCACCGGGATCTCTATCTACGAGCAGTACTTC. Amino acid sequence: CASSTGISIYEQYF.

In its sample, this clonotype was seen many times. This chain joins TRBV11-2 and TRBJ1-1; D gene uncertain. CDR1 is SGHAT, CDR2 FQNNGV, per germline. The germline V and J ends were trimmed by 1 base and 0 bases, with 12 bases remaining between them. The CDR3 sequence is 16 residues long. The CDR3 DNA reads as TGTGCCAGCAGCTTAGCACAGAATATCATGAACACTGAAGCTTTCTTT. Protein: CASSLAQNIMNTEAFF.

This clonotype was observed at least ten times. The V gene is TRBV27, the J gene TRBJ1-2; D perhaps matches TRBD1 (6 bases). Trimming stripped 7 bases from V and 4 bases from J, with 25 bases between. Looked up from germline, CDR1 is MNHEY and CDR2 is SMNVEV (reference sequence). The CDR3 is 17 residues long. The CDR3 nucleotides read TGTGCCAGCACCTCGGGGTGGGGGCCGACGGCGGGCTATGGCTACACCTTC. Residues: CASTSGWGPTAGYGYTF.

In this sample, this clonotype turned up many times. The CDR3 sequence: CASSLDWYEQYF. CDR3 sequence (DNA): TGCGCCAGCAGCTTGGATTGGTACGAGCAGTACTTC. This chain links TRBV5-1 with TRBJ2-7; D is uncertain. Trimming pared 0 bases from V and 4 bases from J, leaving 5 bases between. The CDR3 has 12 amino acids. CDR1 SGHRS and CDR2 YFSETQ come from the germline V gene.